These T cell receptor beta chains were read from a single sample in a study of cytomegalovirus exposure and HLA in healthy donors. Clones were sequenced by immunoSEQ multiplex PCR, and TCRdb holds only the in-frame ones, with some missing. The sample records more than 85,000 clones, around nine tenths being singletons. Sequences were obtained from PBMCs. The receptor set was obtained from a woman between 18 and 29 years old in good health and CMV-seronegative. CDR3s include the opening cysteine and the closing phenylalanine or tryptophan. The D gene is left open where the match is weak. Only some rows state a clone size, as once, few, many or a class for expanded clones.

TRBD1 TRBJ1-2 TRBV19 . CASSIGQGVPYGYTF TGTGCCAGTAGTATAGGGCAGGGGGTACCTTATGGCTACACCTTC
TRBD2 TRBJ2-3 TRBV19 . CASSIAGGTTDTQYF TGTGCCAGTAGTATAGCGGGAGGTACAACAGATACGCAGTATTTT
. TRBJ1-1 TRBV30 . CAWSSRWNTEAFF TGTGCCTGGAGTTCCCGTTGGAACACTGAAGCTTTCTTT
TRBD1 TRBJ1-2 TRBV10-3 . CAIRDPGQRFSLLYGYTF TGTGCCATCAGAGACCCGGGACAGAGGTTCTCCCTACTCTATGGCTACACCTTC
TRBD2 TRBJ2-5 TRBV4-2 . CASSQGGGRETQYF TGTGCCAGCAGCCAAGGCGGGGGGAGAGAGACCCAGTACTTC
. TRBJ1-2 TRBV20-1 . CSARPVYGYTF TGCAGTGCTAGGCCGGTCTATGGCTACACCTTC
. TRBJ1-4 TRBV30 once CACSSRAQGEKLFF TGTGCCTGCTCCTCCCGGGCCCAGGGAGAAAAACTGTTTTTT
TRBD2 TRBJ2-7 TRBV10-3 . CATRLAGGQNEQYF TGTGCCACCCGACTAGCGGGGGGGCAGAATGAGCAGTACTTC
TRBD1 TRBJ1-6 TRBV9 few CASSGGTGMVSPLHF TGTGCCAGCAGCGGAGGGACAGGGATGGTCTCACCCCTCCACTTT
. TRBJ1-2 TRBV27 few CASSLSNQAGHGYTF TGTGCCAGCAGTTTATCGAATCAGGCAGGCCATGGCTACACCTTC
. TRBJ2-7 TRBV11-3 . CASSLAQTYEQYF TGTGCCAGCAGCTTAGCACAGACCTACGAGCAGTACTTC
. TRBJ1-2 TRBV7-3 . CASSPDSRYGYTF TGTGCCAGCAGCCCGGACAGTCGTTATGGCTACACCTTC
. TRBJ1-1 TRBV4-3 . CASSQARSTEAFF TGCGCCAGCAGCCAAGCGAGGAGCACTGAAGCTTTCTTT
TRBD1 TRBJ1-1 TRBV6-1 . CASGDRGPTEAFF TGTGCCAGCGGAGACAGGGGGCCCACTGAAGCTTTCTTT
TRBD1 TRBJ1-5 TRBV28 . CASRQGFSQPQHF TGTGCCAGCAGACAGGGGTTCTCTCAGCCCCAGCATTTT